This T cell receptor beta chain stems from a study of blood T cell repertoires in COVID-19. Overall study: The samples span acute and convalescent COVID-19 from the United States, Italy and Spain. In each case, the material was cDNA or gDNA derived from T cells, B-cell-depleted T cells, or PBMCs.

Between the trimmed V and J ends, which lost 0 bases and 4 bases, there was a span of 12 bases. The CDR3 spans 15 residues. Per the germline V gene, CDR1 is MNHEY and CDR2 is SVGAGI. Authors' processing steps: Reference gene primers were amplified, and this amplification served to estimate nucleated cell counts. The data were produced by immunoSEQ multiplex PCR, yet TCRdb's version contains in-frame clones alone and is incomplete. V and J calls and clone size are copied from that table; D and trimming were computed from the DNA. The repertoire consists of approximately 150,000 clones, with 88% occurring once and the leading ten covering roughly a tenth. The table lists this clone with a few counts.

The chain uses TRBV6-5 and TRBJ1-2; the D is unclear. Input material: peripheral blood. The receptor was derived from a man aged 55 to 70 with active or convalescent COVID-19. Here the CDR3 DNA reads TGTGCCAGCAGTTACTCGGTCCAGGATCGCTATGGCTACACCTTC. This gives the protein CASSYSVQDRYGYTF.